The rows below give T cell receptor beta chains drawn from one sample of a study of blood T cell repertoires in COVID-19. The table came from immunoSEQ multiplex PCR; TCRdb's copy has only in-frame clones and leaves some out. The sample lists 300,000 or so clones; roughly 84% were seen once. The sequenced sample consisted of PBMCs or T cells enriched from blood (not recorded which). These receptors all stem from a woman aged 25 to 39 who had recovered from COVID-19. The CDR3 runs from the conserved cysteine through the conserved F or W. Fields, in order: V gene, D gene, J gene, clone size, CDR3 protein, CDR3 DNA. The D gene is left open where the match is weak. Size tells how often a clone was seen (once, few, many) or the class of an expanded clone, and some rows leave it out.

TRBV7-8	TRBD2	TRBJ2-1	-	CASSSLADPRPGEQFF	TGTGCCAGCAGCTCCCTAGCGGACCCACGGCCGGGAGAGCAGTTCTTC
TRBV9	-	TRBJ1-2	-	CASSVEVRAYGYTF	TGTGCCAGCAGCGTAGAAGTCAGGGCTTATGGCTACACCTTC
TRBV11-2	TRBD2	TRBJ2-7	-	CASSRTSHSYEQYF	TGTGCCAGCAGCCGGACTAGCCACTCCTACGAGCAGTACTTC
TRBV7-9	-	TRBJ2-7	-	CASSFGREYEQYF	TGTGCCAGCAGCTTTGGACGGGAATACGAGCAGTACTTC
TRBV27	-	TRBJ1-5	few	CASSFSQDSNQPQHF	TGTGCCAGCAGTTTTAGTCAGGATAGCAATCAGCCCCAGCATTTT
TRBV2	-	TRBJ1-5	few	CASSEGGQPQHF	TGTGCCAGCAGCGAGGGTGGGCAGCCCCAGCATTTT
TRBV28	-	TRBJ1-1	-	CASIPGYQGWAEAFF	TGTGCCAGCATCCCTGGGTATCAGGGTTGGGCTGAAGCTTTCTTT
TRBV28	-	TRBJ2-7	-	CASSPYRVDGEQYF	TGTGCCAGCAGCCCGTACAGGGTGGACGGCGAGCAGTACTTC
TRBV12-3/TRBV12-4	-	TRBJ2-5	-	CASSTFRETQYF	TGTGCCAGCAGCACTTTCCGGGAGACCCAGTACTTC
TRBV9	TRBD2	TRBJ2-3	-	CASSVVGSGVADTQYF	TGTGCCAGCAGCGTAGTCGGTAGCGGGGTTGCAGATACGCAGTATTTT
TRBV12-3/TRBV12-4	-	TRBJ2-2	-	CATEGTGELFF	TGTGCCACCGAGGGCACCGGGGAGCTGTTTTTT
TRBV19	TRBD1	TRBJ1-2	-	CASSIDRQGTYGYTF	TGTGCCAGTAGTATAGACAGACAGGGGACCTATGGCTACACCTTC
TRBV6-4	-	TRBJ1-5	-	CASSDGGRVLGSAYQPQHF	TGTGCCAGCAGTGACGGTGGCAGGGTACTGGGATCCGCCTATCAGCCCCAGCATTTT
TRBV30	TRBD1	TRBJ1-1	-	CAWRENRGTLNTEAFF	TGTGCCTGGAGGGAAAACAGGGGAACCCTGAACACTGAAGCTTTCTTT
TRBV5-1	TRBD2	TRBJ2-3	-	CASSLVGAGGTDTQYF	TGCGCCAGCAGCTTGGTTGGGGCGGGGGGCACAGATACGCAGTATTTT
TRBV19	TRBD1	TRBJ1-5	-	CASSLTGVNQPQHF	TGTGCCAGTAGCCTGACAGGGGTAAATCAGCCCCAGCATTTT
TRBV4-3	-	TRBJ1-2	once	CASSQGALYGYTF	TGCGCCAGCAGCCAAGGGGCTCTCTATGGCTACACCTTC
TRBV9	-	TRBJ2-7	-	CASSEEDRYEQYF	TGTGCCAGCAGCGAGGAGGACCGCTACGAGCAGTACTTC
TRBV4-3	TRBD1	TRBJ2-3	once	CASSQGQGSTDTQYF	TGCGCCAGCAGCCAAGGACAGGGGAGCACAGATACGCAGTATTTT
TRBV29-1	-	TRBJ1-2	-	CSATGLKF	TGCAGCGCCACGGGGTTAAAGTTC
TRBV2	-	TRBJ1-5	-	CASALGSNQPQHF	TGTGCCAGCGCCCTCGGGAGTAATCAGCCCCAGCATTTT
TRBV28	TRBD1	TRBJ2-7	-	CASSFAGQAREQYF	TGTGCCAGCAGTTTTGCGGGACAGGCTCGCGAGCAGTACTTC
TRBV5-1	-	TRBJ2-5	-	CASSLAGEEGETQYF	TGCGCCAGCAGCTTGGCCGGTGAGGAGGGAGAGACCCAGTACTTC
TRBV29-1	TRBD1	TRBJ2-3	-	CSVEGPTGKEKDTQYF	TGCAGCGTTGAAGGACCGACAGGGAAGGAAAAAGATACGCAGTATTTT
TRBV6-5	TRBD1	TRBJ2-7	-	CASSSSGTGKEEQYF	TGTGCCAGCAGTTCCTCCGGGACAGGGAAGGAAGAGCAGTACTTC
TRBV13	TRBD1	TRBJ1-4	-	CASSQRQGANEKLFF	TGTGCCAGCAGTCAACGACAGGGGGCTAATGAAAAACTGTTTTTT
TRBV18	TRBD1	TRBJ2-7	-	CASSPPLQGSPYEQYF	TGTGCCAGCTCACCACCGCTACAGGGGTCTCCCTACGAGCAGTACTTC
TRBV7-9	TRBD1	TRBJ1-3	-	CASSPQGASGNTIYF	TGTGCCAGCAGCCCACAGGGGGCGTCTGGAAACACCATATATTTT
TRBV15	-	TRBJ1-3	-	CATSLTGARGNTIYF	TGTGCCACCAGCTTAACAGGCGCCAGAGGAAACACCATATATTTT
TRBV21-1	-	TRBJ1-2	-	CASSGSKNYGYTF	TGTGCCAGCTCAGGATCCAAGAACTATGGCTACACCTTC
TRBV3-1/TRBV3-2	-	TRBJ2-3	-	CASSQVGTTDTQYF	TGTGCCAGCAGCCAAGTTGGCACCACAGATACGCAGTATTTT
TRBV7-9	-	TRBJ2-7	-	CASSSAGDRVHEQYF	TGTGCCAGCAGCTCAGCGGGGGACAGGGTCCACGAGCAGTACTTC
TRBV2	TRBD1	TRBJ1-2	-	CAGRQGSYGYTF	TGTGCCGGTAGACAGGGAAGCTATGGCTACACCTTC
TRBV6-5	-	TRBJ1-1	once	CASSYSRGRGTEAFF	TGTGCCAGCAGTTACTCAAGGGGAAGGGGAACTGAAGCTTTCTTT
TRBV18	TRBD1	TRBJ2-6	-	CASSTGTGAFSGANVLTF	TGTGCCAGCTCAACCGGGACAGGGGCGTTCTCTGGGGCCAACGTCCTGACTTTC
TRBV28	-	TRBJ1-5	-	CASSSWGGINQPQHF	TGTGCCAGCAGTTCCTGGGGGGGGATCAATCAGCCCCAGCATTTT
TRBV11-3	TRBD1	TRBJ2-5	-	CASSPGTGGLGETQYF	TGTGCCAGCAGCCCCGGGACAGGGGGTTTAGGGGAGACCCAGTACTTC
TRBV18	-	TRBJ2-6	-	CASSPQRAGANVLTF	TGTGCCAGCTCGCCTCAAAGAGCTGGGGCCAACGTCCTGACTTTC
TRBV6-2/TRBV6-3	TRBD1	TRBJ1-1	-	CASSYPIRGSTGGTNTEAFF	TGTGCCAGCAGTTACCCCATCCGGGGTTCGACAGGGGGGACGAACACTGAAGCTTTCTTT
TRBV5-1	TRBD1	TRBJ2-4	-	CASSFGADRGLAKNIQYF	TGCGCCAGCAGCTTTGGGGCCGACAGGGGGCTAGCCAAAAACATTCAGTACTTC
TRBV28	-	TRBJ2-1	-	CASSLYGQGGNNEQFF	TGTGCCAGCAGTTTATACGGGCAGGGGGGTAACAATGAGCAGTTCTTC
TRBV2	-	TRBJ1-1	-	CASSEQQNTEAFF	TGTGCCAGCAGTGAACAACAGAACACTGAAGCTTTCTTT
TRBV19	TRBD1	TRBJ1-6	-	CASRGMGQGDSPLHF	TGTGCCAGTAGGGGAATGGGGCAGGGGGATTCACCCCTCCACTTT
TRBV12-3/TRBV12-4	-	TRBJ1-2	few	CASSLVASGYTF	TGTGCCAGCAGTTTAGTGGCCTCTGGCTACACCTTC
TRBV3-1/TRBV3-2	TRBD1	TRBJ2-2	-	CASSQEWQGAGELFF	TGTGCCAGCAGCCAAGAATGGCAGGGGGCCGGGGAGCTGTTTTTT
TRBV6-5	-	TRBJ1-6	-	CASSPAGGGNSPLHF	TGTGCCAGCAGTCCCGCCGGGGGTGGGAATTCACCCCTCCACTTT